Listed below are T cell receptor beta chains from one sample, sequenced in a study of blood T cell repertoires in COVID-19. Assay: immunoSEQ multiplex PCR; the TCRdb copy retains only in-frame clones and omits some. The sample carries about 170,000 clones, approximately 86% recorded once. Sequenced: peripheral blood. Source of these receptors: a man in his sixties who had recovered from COVID-19. Each CDR3 is given with its conserved first and last residue. The D gene is left open where the match is weak. Rows give clone size only sometimes, using once, few, many, or a class for an expanded clone.

TRBD1,TRBJ1-2,TRBV7-9,-,TGTGCCAGCACCCCCAAGGGACAGGGGAATGGCTACACCTTC,CASTPKGQGNGYTF
-,TRBJ1-3,TRBV7-2,once,TGTGCCAGCAGCTTAGTTTCCAGGGACTCTGGAAACACCATATATTTT,CASSLVSRDSGNTIYF
TRBD1,TRBJ2-7,TRBV5-1,once,TGCGCCAGCAGCTTGTTTCCGGGACAGAACTACGAGCAGTACTTC,CASSLFPGQNYEQYF
TRBD1,TRBJ1-1,TRBV7-2,-,TGTGCCAGCAGCTCACAGGGGATTGAAGCTTTCTTT,CASSSQGIEAFF
TRBD2,TRBJ2-3,TRBV2,-,TGTGCCAGCAGGGTAGCGGGGGGGCGTGATACGCAGTATTTT,CASRVAGGRDTQYF
-,TRBJ1-2,TRBV30,-,TGTGCCTGGAGTGACAGGGCTTCTAATGGCTACACCTTC,CAWSDRASNGYTF
-,TRBJ1-2,TRBV7-3,-,TGTGCCAGCAGCGCAGTCGGGGGTCCGTATGGCTACACCTTC,CASSAVGGPYGYTF
-,TRBJ1-1,TRBV30,-,TGTGCCTGGACTGTAAACAGTCTGAACACTGAAGCTTTCTTT,CAWTVNSLNTEAFF
TRBD1,TRBJ1-1,TRBV4-2,few,TGTGCCAGCAGCCACCAGGACAGGGTGAACACTGAAGCTTTCTTT,CASSHQDRVNTEAFF
-,TRBJ1-6,TRBV9,-,TGTGCCAGCAGCGAAGAGAACTATAATTCACCCCTCCACTTT,CASSEENYNSPLHF
TRBD1,TRBJ1-3,TRBV11-2,-,TGTGCCAGCAGATCTCTTAGGGCAGGGGGCGCAGCGGGAAACACCATATATTTT,CASRSLRAGGAAGNTIYF
TRBD1,TRBJ1-5,TRBV6-5,-,TGTGCCAGCAGTTCCGTGGGACAGGCAAATCAGCCCCAGCATTTT,CASSSVGQANQPQHF
-,TRBJ2-3,TRBV6-2/TRBV6-3,-,TGTGCCAGCAGTCAAAACACAGATACGCAGTATTTT,CASSQNTDTQYF
TRBD2,TRBJ2-7,TRBV11-1,-,TGTGCCAGCAGCACCAGGACGGGAGGGAGCGAGCAGTACTTC,CASSTRTGGSEQYF
-,TRBJ2-7,TRBV7-9,-,TGTGCCAGCAGCTCCACGACAGTGACCTACGAGCAGTACTTC,CASSSTTVTYEQYF
-,TRBJ1-2,TRBV6-5,-,TGTGCCAGCAGAGATGTCGGCAGGGATAAAGATGGCTACACCTTC,CASRDVGRDKDGYTF
-,TRBJ1-2,TRBV12-5,-,TGTGCTAGTGGTTTGGGTGCGGGCGGCTACACCTTC,CASGLGAGGYTF
-,TRBJ1-5,TRBV4-3,-,TGCGCCAGCAGCCAAGACGGGCAGGGAGGGCCCCAGCATTTT,CASSQDGQGGPQHF
TRBD1,TRBJ2-1,TRBV6-6,-,TGTGCCAGCAGGGGCGGGACAGGCAACAATGAGCAGTTCTTC,CASRGGTGNNEQFF
-,TRBJ2-7,TRBV6-6,-,TGTGCCAGCAGTTACTCCGGGGGAGTCACCTACGAGCAGTACTTC,CASSYSGGVTYEQYF
-,TRBJ1-5,TRBV5-8,-,TGTGCCAGCAGCTTGGTTATGGGAGTTGGGAATCAGCCCCAGCATTTT,CASSLVMGVGNQPQHF
-,TRBJ1-5,TRBV24-1,few,TGTGCCACCAGTGATGACTATAGCAATCAGCCCCAGCATTTT,CATSDDYSNQPQHF
TRBD1,TRBJ2-5,TRBV5-4,-,TGTGCCAGCAGCCCGGCCGGACAGGGGGCGACCCAGTACTTC,CASSPAGQGATQYF
TRBD2,TRBJ2-1,TRBV4-1,few,TGCGCCAGCAGCCAAGACAGATCGAGCGGGGGTTACAATGAGCAGTTCTTC,CASSQDRSSGGYNEQFF
TRBD2,TRBJ2-1,TRBV11-2,-,TGTGCCAGCAGCTCCGGGACTAGCGGGGCGTACAATGAGCAGTTCTTC,CASSSGTSGAYNEQFF
-,TRBJ1-1,TRBV4-2,-,TGTGCCAGCAGCCAAGAGATTCCGGCAGGGAACACTGAAGCTTTCTTT,CASSQEIPAGNTEAFF
TRBD2,TRBJ2-2,TRBV24-1,-,TGTGCCACCAGTGATCCCAGACGGACTAGCGGGGGGTTTGGGGAGCTGTTTTTT,CATSDPRRTSGGFGELFF
TRBD2,TRBJ2-5,TRBV19,-,TGTGCCGCGGGGGGATTGTACCAAGAGACCCAGTACTTC,CAAGGLYQETQYF
TRBD1,TRBJ1-1,TRBV2,-,TGTGCCAGCAGTTGGGACAGGGAGGCCACTGAAGCTTTCTTT,CASSWDREATEAFF
-,TRBJ2-7,TRBV28,-,TGTGCCAGCAGCCCCCCCTTCCCCTACGAGCAGTACTTC,CASSPPFPYEQYF
-,TRBJ2-2,TRBV6-2/TRBV6-3,-,TGTGCCAGCAGCCGACAAGCCCGGGAGCTGTTTTTT,CASSRQARELFF
-,TRBJ2-1,TRBV6-5,-,TGTGCCAGCAGTTACTCTGTGGGCGCCTCCTACAATGAGCAGTTCTTC,CASSYSVGASYNEQFF
TRBD1,TRBJ2-1,TRBV9,-,TGTGCCAGTTTTAGGACAGGGGCCTACAATGAGCAGTTCTTC,CASFRTGAYNEQFF
-,TRBJ1-6,TRBV5-5,-,TGTGCCAGCAGCGCGGAACAGGGCTCCTATAATTCACCCCTCCACTTT,CASSAEQGSYNSPLHF
TRBD2,TRBJ2-1,TRBV5-5,-,TGTGCCAGCAGCCGACTAGCGGGGGGGTACAATGAGCAGTTCTTC,CASSRLAGGYNEQFF
-,TRBJ1-6,TRBV9,-,TGTGCCAGCAGCGCCCTCGCGGTTTTAGGTTCACCCCTCCACTTT,CASSALAVLGSPLHF
TRBD1,TRBJ2-3,TRBV10-3,-,TGTGCCATCAGACGGACAGGGCCACGCACAGATACGCAGTATTTT,CAIRRTGPRTDTQYF
-,TRBJ2-7,TRBV5-6,-,TGTGCCAGCAGCGGGCGGCAGGGAACCTGGCAGGGCGAGCAGTACTTC,CASSGRQGTWQGEQYF
-,TRBJ2-6,TRBV6-1,-,TGTGCCAGCACTGAAGGGCGGTTCTCTGGGGCCAACGTCCTGACTTTC,CASTEGRFSGANVLTF
TRBD1,TRBJ1-3,TRBV9,-,TGTGCCAGCAGCGTAGGGCAGGGGGCGGTTGGAAACACCATATATTTT,CASSVGQGAVGNTIYF
TRBD2,TRBJ2-7,TRBV12-3/TRBV12-4,few,TGTGCCAGCAGTGGTGCGGGGGATTACGAGCAGTACTTC,CASSGAGDYEQYF
-,TRBJ2-7,TRBV7-2,-,TGTGCCAGCAGCCCTTCACAGGGTTACGAGCAGTACTTC,CASSPSQGYEQYF
-,TRBJ1-5,TRBV2,-,TGTGCCAGCAAGGCAGGCCCGGAGCCCCAGCATTTT,CASKAGPEPQHF
-,TRBJ1-2,TRBV19,-,TGTGCCAGTAGTATAGCCCGGGGTGGCTACACCTTC,CASSIARGGYTF
-,TRBJ1-1,TRBV18,-,TGTGCCAGCTCACCCCTGGCGGGGGCGAGTGAAGCTTTCTTT,CASSPLAGASEAFF
TRBD2,TRBJ2-5,TRBV6-2/TRBV6-3,-,TGTGCCAGCAGTTACTCGCGACTAGCGGGGGAGGAGACCCAGTACTTC,CASSYSRLAGEETQYF
TRBD1,TRBJ2-7,TRBV6-1,once,TGTGCCAGCAGTGAGTGGGGCCTACAGGGGGCCTACGAGCAGTACTTC,CASSEWGLQGAYEQYF
TRBD1,TRBJ2-5,TRBV6-5,-,TGTGCCAGCAGGGGGACAGTGGAGACCCAGTACTTC,CASRGTVETQYF
TRBD2,TRBJ2-5,TRBV18,-,TGTGCCAGCTCACCAAGGCGGGGGACCCAGGGAGAGACCCAGTACTTC,CASSPRRGTQGETQYF
-,TRBJ2-7,TRBV30,many,TGTGCCTGGCAGGGGCAGGGGACCTACTCCTACGAGCAGTACTTC,CAWQGQGTYSYEQYF
TRBD1,TRBJ2-2,TRBV28,-,TGTGCCAGCAGTTCGGACGGACAGGTGAACACCGGGGAGCTGTTTTTT,CASSSDGQVNTGELFF
-,TRBJ2-1,TRBV29-1,-,TGCAGCGCCTACGGACAGTATATTAATGAGCAGTTCTTC,CSAYGQYINEQFF
TRBD1,TRBJ1-2,TRBV25-1,-,TGTGCCAGCAGTGACCACTGGGACAGTCGAGGCTACACCTTC,CASSDHWDSRGYTF
-,TRBJ1-2,TRBV4-2,few,TGTGCCAGCAGCCAAGATACCAGGGAAAACTATGGCTACACCTTC,CASSQDTRENYGYTF
-,TRBJ2-3,TRBV5-1,-,TGCGCCAGCAGCTTGAGGGAGTCCCCCGCAGATACGCAGTATTTT,CASSLRESPADTQYF
TRBD1,TRBJ1-1,TRBV5-6,once,TGTGCCAGCAGCTTAGACAGGGTTCCTGAAGCTTTCTTT,CASSLDRVPEAFF
-,TRBJ2-7,TRBV11-3,few,TGTGCCAGCTCCATCGGGATGGCCTACGAGCAGTACTTC,CASSIGMAYEQYF
-,TRBJ1-1,TRBV4-1,few,TGCGCCAGCAGCCAATTTCGGAACACTGAAGCTTTCTTT,CASSQFRNTEAFF
TRBD2,TRBJ2-3,TRBV13,-,TGTGCCAGCACCGCCGGGGGGAGTGGGAGCACAGATACGCAGTATTTT,CASTAGGSGSTDTQYF
-,TRBJ1-2,TRBV28,-,TGTGCCAGCTGGGCAGGGTATGGCTACACCTTC,CASWAGYGYTF